The rows below give T cell receptor beta chains drawn from one sample of a study of beta chain features in type 1 diabetes. Here immunoSEQ multiplex PCR was the method, and the copy in TCRdb shows in-frame clones only, minus some. The sample lists a few hundred thousand clones, over 10% occurring once. Sequenced input: naive CD4+ T cells from blood. The receptors stem from a woman aged 18 to 35 with type 1 diabetes. The conserved cysteine and the conserved F or W are not part of the CDR3 here. D genes are given only for firm matches.

len: 12
v_gene: TRBV27
j_gene: TRBJ2-3
d_gene: -
CDR3aa: ASSFLTGTDTQY

len: 11
v_gene: TRBV9
j_gene: TRBJ2-7
d_gene: -
CDR3aa: ASSVASSYEQY

len: 14
v_gene: TRBV30
j_gene: TRBJ1-1
d_gene: -
CDR3aa: AWSVRARTANTEAF

len: 13
v_gene: TRBV7-3
j_gene: TRBJ1-2
d_gene: -
CDR3aa: ASSPSGGGRYGYT

len: 10
v_gene: TRBV6-5
j_gene: -
d_gene: -
CDR3aa: ASSHEGYEQY

len: 11
v_gene: TRBV28
j_gene: TRBJ2-3
d_gene: -
CDR3aa: ASLYRTADTQY

len: 12
v_gene: TRBV21-1
j_gene: TRBJ2-7
d_gene: -
CDR3aa: ASSKKWAAYEQY

len: 10
v_gene: TRBV19
j_gene: TRBJ2-4
d_gene: TRBD2
CDR3aa: ATREGQNIQY

len: 13
v_gene: TRBV6-5
j_gene: TRBJ2-2
d_gene: TRBD1
CDR3aa: ASSYSDRGTGELF

len: 12
v_gene: TRBV9
j_gene: TRBJ2-7
d_gene: -
CDR3aa: ASSVTGGGYEQY

len: 12
v_gene: TRBV6-5
j_gene: TRBJ2-1
d_gene: TRBD2
CDR3aa: ASSYSGLAGRKF

len: 13
v_gene: TRBV7-2
j_gene: TRBJ2-1
d_gene: -
CDR3aa: ASSSYPEAYNEQF

len: 14
v_gene: TRBV14
j_gene: TRBJ2-1
d_gene: -
CDR3aa: ASSLAPGFSYNEQF

len: 12
v_gene: TRBV7-9
j_gene: TRBJ1-3
d_gene: -
CDR3aa: ASSQTGSGNTIY

len: 11
v_gene: TRBV30
j_gene: TRBJ1-3
d_gene: -
CDR3aa: AVGASSGNTIY

len: 12
v_gene: TRBV15
j_gene: TRBJ1-5
d_gene: -
CDR3aa: ATSRSQRDQPQH

len: 14
v_gene: TRBV7-2
j_gene: TRBJ2-1
d_gene: TRBD1
CDR3aa: ASSSQTGTSYNEQF

len: 11
v_gene: TRBV30
j_gene: TRBJ1-2
d_gene: -
CDR3aa: AWGAGPNYGYT

len: 11
v_gene: TRBV7-2
j_gene: TRBJ1-5
d_gene: TRBD1
CDR3aa: ASSPDRDQPQH

len: 9
v_gene: TRBV6-5
j_gene: TRBJ2-3
d_gene: -
CDR3aa: ASSLSDTQY

len: 10
v_gene: TRBV29-1
j_gene: TRBJ2-3
d_gene: -
CDR3aa: SLEGVTDTQY

len: 12
v_gene: TRBV30
j_gene: TRBJ2-7
d_gene: TRBD2
CDR3aa: AWSPSGGLYEQY

len: 14
v_gene: TRBV4-3
j_gene: TRBJ2-6
d_gene: -
CDR3aa: ASSQEGGSGANVLT

len: 8
v_gene: TRBV7-2
j_gene: TRBJ2-5
d_gene: -
CDR3aa: ASSSGIQY

len: 15
v_gene: TRBV29-1
j_gene: TRBJ2-3
d_gene: TRBD1
CDR3aa: SVDKRQGRIGTDTQY

len: 13
v_gene: TRBV9
j_gene: TRBJ1-2
d_gene: TRBD1
CDR3aa: ASSSGQGGNYGYT

len: 12
v_gene: TRBV18
j_gene: TRBJ1-4
d_gene: -
CDR3aa: ASSPRGDDEKLF

len: 15
v_gene: TRBV30
j_gene: TRBJ2-1
d_gene: TRBD2
CDR3aa: AWTSGRVFGSYNEQF

len: 11
v_gene: TRBV7-3
j_gene: TRBJ2-7
d_gene: -
CDR3aa: ASSLTGSDEQY

len: 15
v_gene: TRBV11-2
j_gene: TRBJ2-1
d_gene: -
CDR3aa: ASSLGLRGKSYNEQF

len: 12
v_gene: TRBV5-6
j_gene: TRBJ2-5
d_gene: -
CDR3aa: ASSLAQNEETQY

len: 14
v_gene: TRBV4-3
j_gene: TRBJ1-2
d_gene: TRBD1
CDR3aa: ASSQASAGGAGGYT

len: 11
v_gene: TRBV5-4
j_gene: TRBJ2-3
d_gene: -
CDR3aa: ASSPVPGDTQY

len: 12
v_gene: TRBV15
j_gene: TRBJ1-2
d_gene: -
CDR3aa: ATSRGVTNYGYT

len: 13
v_gene: TRBV25-1
j_gene: TRBJ2-1
d_gene: -
CDR3aa: ASSDLGGTDNEQF

len: 15
v_gene: TRBV4-2
j_gene: TRBJ2-3
d_gene: TRBD2
CDR3aa: ASSQESGRAAGDTQY

len: 11
v_gene: TRBV18
j_gene: TRBJ1-5
d_gene: -
CDR3aa: ASSPGFNQPQH

len: 11
v_gene: TRBV29-1
j_gene: TRBJ2-7
d_gene: -
CDR3aa: SVLPPFVGEQY

len: 10
v_gene: TRBV28
j_gene: TRBJ1-2
d_gene: -
CDR3aa: ASSLTSYGYT

len: 14
v_gene: TRBV14
j_gene: TRBJ2-3
d_gene: TRBD1
CDR3aa: ASSRLGQGAQVTQY

len: 14
v_gene: TRBV19
j_gene: TRBJ2-3
d_gene: -
CDR3aa: ASSIAGSPFTDTQY

len: 13
v_gene: TRBV5-1
j_gene: TRBJ1-1
d_gene: -
CDR3aa: ASSRIEDGEIEAF

len: 13
v_gene: TRBV10-3
j_gene: TRBJ2-2
d_gene: -
CDR3aa: AIKDGSGGTGELF

len: 14
v_gene: TRBV9
j_gene: TRBJ2-7
d_gene: TRBD1
CDR3aa: ASSGGEGQGYYEQY

len: 13
v_gene: TRBV19
j_gene: TRBJ2-7
d_gene: TRBD1
CDR3aa: ASSYGTGDISEQY

len: 15
v_gene: TRBV7-2
j_gene: TRBJ2-7
d_gene: TRBD2
CDR3aa: ASSLSWTSGYAYEQY

len: 13
v_gene: TRBV18
j_gene: TRBJ1-2
d_gene: TRBD1
CDR3aa: ASSPLTGENYGYT

len: 12
v_gene: TRBV10-2
j_gene: TRBJ2-1
d_gene: -
CDR3aa: ASSERGIHNEQF

len: 14
v_gene: TRBV28
j_gene: TRBJ2-4
d_gene: -
CDR3aa: ASSLGWGGWGNIQY

len: 14
v_gene: TRBV5-4
j_gene: TRBJ2-3
d_gene: TRBD2
CDR3aa: ASSLGTSGYTDTQY

len: 12
v_gene: TRBV11-3
j_gene: TRBJ2-7
d_gene: -
CDR3aa: ATQEEGVSYEQY